This T cell receptor beta chain was recovered during a study of T-cell memory formation after mild COVID-19. Findings and caveats of the study: Among CD4+ contracting clones, most were CM and EM, and CD8+ ones EMRA. Pre-infection memory contained some responding clones, which suggested that cross-reactive memory had joined. Whether second-wave clones peaking at day 37 were SARS-CoV-2 specific went unconfirmed.

The sample holds a few counts of this clonotype. Antigen unknown. There are 14 residues in the CDR3. V was clipped by 5 bases and J by 5 bases; unmatched bases: 7. In germline, CDR1 is SQVTM, CDR2 ANQGSEA. TCR alpha and TCR beta cDNA libraries with sample barcodes and UMIs came from 5'RACE using constant-segment primers. TCRdb re-derived calls from the 5' RACE reads in MiXCR, one entry per CDR3 protein. Of a few hundred thousand distinct CDR3 sequences in the sample, 20% to 25% are singletons; the top ten hold roughly a fifth. The clonotype was recovered from a man younger than 30 who had mild COVID-19 (a few samples of this study predate the infection). Cell type and time point are not known. The specimen sequenced was PBMCs or a T cell subset sorted from them (not recorded which). This chain joins TRBV29-1 and TRBJ2-2; the match to TRBD2 covers 8 bases. CDR3 DNA: TGCAGCGTTCTCGGGGGGGCCGGAACCGGGGAGCTGTTTTTT. Translating gives CSVLGGAGTGELFF.